Sequencing of this T cell receptor beta chain was carried out in a study of T cell repertoires in cytomegalovirus infection. Study-wide context: Indications came from public TCR beta signatures; they pointed to CMV infection and to a matching HLA type.

One entry per CDR3 protein, called by TCRdb with MiXCR from the reads. Altogether just under 550,000 distinct CDR3 sequences are present, around a quarter being singletons, with the ten largest covering about 13%. General study findings and limits: CMV carriers with the relevant HLA were identified by cumulative public TCR beta family frequency. CMV-specific TCR beta clonotypes restricted by HLA-C dominated the ex vivo response.

Only a few counts were recorded for this clonotype. No antigen is known for it. This CDR3 contains 15 residues. Germline loops: CDR1 MDHEN, CDR2 SYDVKM. V shed 3 bases and J 5 bases; nucleotides not matched to a gene: 4. This clonotype was obtained from a human donor in good health (CMV status not recorded). Some clones in this sample may be carry-over from other donors' samples. The gene calls are TRBV28 and TRBJ2-5; 12 positions agree with TRBD1. The sequencing input was PBMCs. CDR3 bases: TGTGCCAGCAGTTTCGGGACAGGGGGCCGTGAGACCCAGTACTTC. It encodes CASSFGTGGRETQYF. Looking up the rest from reference TRBV28 and TRBJ2-5 gives the full variable domain: DVKVTQSSRYLVKRTGEKVFLECVQDMDHENMFWYRQDPGLGLRLIYFSYDVKMKEKGDIPEGYSVSREKKERFSLILESASTNQTSMYLCASSFGTGGRETQYFGPGTRLLVL.